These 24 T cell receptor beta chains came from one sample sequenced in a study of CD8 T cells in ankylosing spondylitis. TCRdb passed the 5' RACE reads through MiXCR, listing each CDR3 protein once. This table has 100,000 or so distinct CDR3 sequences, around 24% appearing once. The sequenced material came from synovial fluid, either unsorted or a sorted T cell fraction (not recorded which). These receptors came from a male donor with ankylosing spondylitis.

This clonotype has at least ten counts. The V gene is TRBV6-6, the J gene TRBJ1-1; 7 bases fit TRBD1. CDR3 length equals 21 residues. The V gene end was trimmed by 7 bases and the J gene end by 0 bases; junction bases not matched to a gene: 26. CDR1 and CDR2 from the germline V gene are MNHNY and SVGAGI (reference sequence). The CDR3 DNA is TGTGCCAGCACCCGTCAGTTTCTCGGTGACCTGGGGACAGTTATGAACACTGAAGCTTTCTTT. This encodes CASTRQFLGDLGTVMNTEAFF.

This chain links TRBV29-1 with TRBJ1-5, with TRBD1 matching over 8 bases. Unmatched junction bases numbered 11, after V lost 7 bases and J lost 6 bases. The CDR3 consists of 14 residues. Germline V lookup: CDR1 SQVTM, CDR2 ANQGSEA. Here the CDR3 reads CSAGQGGNGQPQHF. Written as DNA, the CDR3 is TGCAGCGCTGGACAGGGAGGGAACGGTCAGCCCCAGCATTTT.

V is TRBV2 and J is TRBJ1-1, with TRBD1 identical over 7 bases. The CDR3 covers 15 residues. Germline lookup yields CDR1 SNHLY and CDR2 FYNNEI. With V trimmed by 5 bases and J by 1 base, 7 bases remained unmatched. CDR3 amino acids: CASSIRTGANTEAFF. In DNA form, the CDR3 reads TGTGCCAGCAGTATTCGTACAGGGGCGAACACTGAAGCTTTCTTT.

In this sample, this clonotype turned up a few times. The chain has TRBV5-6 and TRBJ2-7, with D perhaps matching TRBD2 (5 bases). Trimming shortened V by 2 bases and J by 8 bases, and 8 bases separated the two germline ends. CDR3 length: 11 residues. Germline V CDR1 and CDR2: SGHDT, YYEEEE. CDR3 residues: CASSLEGQQYF. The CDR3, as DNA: TGTGCCAGCAGCTTAGAGGGCCAGCAGTACTTC.

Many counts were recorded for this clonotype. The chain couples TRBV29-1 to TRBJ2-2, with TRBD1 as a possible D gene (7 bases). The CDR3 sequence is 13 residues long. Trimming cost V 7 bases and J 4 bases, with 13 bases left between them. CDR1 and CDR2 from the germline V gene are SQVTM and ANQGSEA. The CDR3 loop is CSGNRGGTGELFF. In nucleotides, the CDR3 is TGCAGCGGAAACAGGGGAGGCACCGGGGAGCTGTTTTTT.

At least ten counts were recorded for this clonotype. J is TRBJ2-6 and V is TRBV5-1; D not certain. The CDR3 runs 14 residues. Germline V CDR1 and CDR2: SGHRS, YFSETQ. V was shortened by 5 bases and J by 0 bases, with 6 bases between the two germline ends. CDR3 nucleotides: TGCGCCAGCAGACAATCCTCTGGGGCCAACGTCCTGACTTTC. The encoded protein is CASRQSSGANVLTF.

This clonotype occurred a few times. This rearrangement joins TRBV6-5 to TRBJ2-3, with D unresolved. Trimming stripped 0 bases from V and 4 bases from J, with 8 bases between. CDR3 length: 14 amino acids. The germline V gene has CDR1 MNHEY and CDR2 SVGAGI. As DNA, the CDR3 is TGTGCCAGCAGTTACTCCACCGTAGCAGATACGCAGTATTTT. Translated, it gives CASSYSTVADTQYF.

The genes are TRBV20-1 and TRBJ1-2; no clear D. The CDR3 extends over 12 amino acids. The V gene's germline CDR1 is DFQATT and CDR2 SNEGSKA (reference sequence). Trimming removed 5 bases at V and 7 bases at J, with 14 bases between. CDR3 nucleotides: TGCAGTGCTTTAGCCCTTTTTGGTGGCTACACCTTC. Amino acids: CSALALFGGYTF.

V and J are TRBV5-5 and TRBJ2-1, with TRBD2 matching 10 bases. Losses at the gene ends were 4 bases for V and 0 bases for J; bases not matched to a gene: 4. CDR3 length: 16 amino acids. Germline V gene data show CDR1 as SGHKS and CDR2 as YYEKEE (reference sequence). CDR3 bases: TGTGCCAGCAGCACCCCTAGCGGGAGCTCCTACAATGAGCAGTTCTTC. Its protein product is CASSTPSGSSYNEQFF.

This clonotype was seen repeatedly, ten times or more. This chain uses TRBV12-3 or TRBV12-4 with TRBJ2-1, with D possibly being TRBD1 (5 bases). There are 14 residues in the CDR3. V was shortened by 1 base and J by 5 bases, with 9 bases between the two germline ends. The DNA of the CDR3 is TGTGCCAGCAGTTTAGGGGGCGCGGACAATGAGCAGTTCTTC. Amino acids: CASSLGGADNEQFF.

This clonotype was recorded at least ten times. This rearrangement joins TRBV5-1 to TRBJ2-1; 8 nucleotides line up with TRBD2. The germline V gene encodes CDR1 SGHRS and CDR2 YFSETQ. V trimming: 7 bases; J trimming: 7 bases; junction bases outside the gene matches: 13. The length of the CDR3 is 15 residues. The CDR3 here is CASGLGSGSDNEQFF. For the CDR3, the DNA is TGCGCCAGCGGCCTAGGGAGCGGGAGTGATAATGAGCAGTTCTTC.

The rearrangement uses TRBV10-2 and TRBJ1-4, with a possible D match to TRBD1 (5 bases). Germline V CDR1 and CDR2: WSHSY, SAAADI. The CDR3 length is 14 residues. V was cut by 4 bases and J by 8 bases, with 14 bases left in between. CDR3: CASSARGIREKLFF. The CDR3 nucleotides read TGCGCCAGCAGTGCTCGGGGGATACGCGAAAAACTGTTTTTT.

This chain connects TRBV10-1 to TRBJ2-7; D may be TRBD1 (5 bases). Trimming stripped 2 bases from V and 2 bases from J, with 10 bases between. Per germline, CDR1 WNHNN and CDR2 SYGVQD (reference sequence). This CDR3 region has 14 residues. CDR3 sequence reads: CASSEGAPPYEQYV. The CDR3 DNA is TGCGCCAGCAGTGAGGGGGCGCCTCCCTACGAGCAGTACGTC.

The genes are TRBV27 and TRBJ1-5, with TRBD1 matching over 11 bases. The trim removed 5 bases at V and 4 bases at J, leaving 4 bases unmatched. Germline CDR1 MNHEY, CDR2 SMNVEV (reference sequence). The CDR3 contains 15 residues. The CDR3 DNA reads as TGTGCCAGCAGTGGACAGGGGGCCGGGAATCAGCCCCAGCATTTT. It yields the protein CASSGQGAGNQPQHF.

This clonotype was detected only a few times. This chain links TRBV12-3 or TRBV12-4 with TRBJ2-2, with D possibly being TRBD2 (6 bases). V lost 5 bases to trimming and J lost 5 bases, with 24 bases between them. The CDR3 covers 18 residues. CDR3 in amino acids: CASSPVSQRAGGTGELFF. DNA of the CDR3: TGTGCCAGCAGTCCGGTGTCCCAGCGGGCCGGGGGTACCGGGGAGCTGTTTTTT.

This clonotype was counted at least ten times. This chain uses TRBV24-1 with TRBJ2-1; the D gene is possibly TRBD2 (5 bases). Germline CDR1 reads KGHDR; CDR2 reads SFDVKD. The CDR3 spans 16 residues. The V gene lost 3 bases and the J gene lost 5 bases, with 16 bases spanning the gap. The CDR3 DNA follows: TGTGCCACCAGTGATCCGAGAGGGATAAGGGACAATGAGCAGTTCTTC. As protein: CATSDPRGIRDNEQFF.

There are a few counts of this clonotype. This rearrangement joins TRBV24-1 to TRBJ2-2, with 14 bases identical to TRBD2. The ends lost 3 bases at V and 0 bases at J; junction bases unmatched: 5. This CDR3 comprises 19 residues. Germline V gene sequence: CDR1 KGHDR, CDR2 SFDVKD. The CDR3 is CATSDPGLAGAANTGELFF. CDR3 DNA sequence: TGTGCCACCAGTGATCCGGGACTAGCGGGAGCGGCGAACACCGGGGAGCTGTTTTTT.

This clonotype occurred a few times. For the CDR3, the DNA is TGCAGTGCTAGAGATCAGGGAATAGGCTCCTATAATTCACCCCTCCACTTT. This encodes CSARDQGIGSYNSPLHF. The gene calls are TRBV20-1 and TRBJ1-6; TRBD1 might be the D (5 bases). Trimming shortened V by 0 bases and J by 0 bases, and 12 bases separated the two germline ends. Looked up from germline, CDR1 is DFQATT and CDR2 is SNEGSKA (reference sequence). The CDR3 has 17 amino acids.

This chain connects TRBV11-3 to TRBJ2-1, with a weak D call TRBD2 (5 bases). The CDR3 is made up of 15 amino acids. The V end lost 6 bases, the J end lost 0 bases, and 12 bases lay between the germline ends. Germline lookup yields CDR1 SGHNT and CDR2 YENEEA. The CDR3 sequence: CASSPTRSSYNEQFF. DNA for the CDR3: TGTGCCAGCAGTCCCACTAGAAGCTCCTACAATGAGCAGTTCTTC.

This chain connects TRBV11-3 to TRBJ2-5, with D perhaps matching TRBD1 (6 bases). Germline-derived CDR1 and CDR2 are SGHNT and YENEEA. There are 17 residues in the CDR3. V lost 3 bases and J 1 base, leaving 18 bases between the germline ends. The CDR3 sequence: CASSFGIQGPFQETQYF. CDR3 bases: TGTGCCAGCAGCTTTGGAATACAGGGTCCGTTCCAAGAGACCCAGTACTTC.

The CDR3 DNA is TGCAGCGTTGAGGAGCAAGAGACCCAGTACTTC. It yields the protein CSVEEQETQYF. The J gene is TRBJ2-5, the V gene TRBV29-1; no clear D gene. The length of the CDR3 is 11 residues. V lost 3 bases to trimming and J lost 2 bases, with 4 bases between them. Germline V CDR1 and CDR2: SQVTM, ANQGSEA.

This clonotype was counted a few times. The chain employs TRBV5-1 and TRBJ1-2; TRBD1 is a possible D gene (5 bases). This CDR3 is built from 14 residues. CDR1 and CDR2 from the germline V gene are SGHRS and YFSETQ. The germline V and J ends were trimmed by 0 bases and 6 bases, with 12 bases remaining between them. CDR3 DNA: TGCGCCAGCAGCTTGGCCGGGACGGGGCATGGCTACACCTTC. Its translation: CASSLAGTGHGYTF.

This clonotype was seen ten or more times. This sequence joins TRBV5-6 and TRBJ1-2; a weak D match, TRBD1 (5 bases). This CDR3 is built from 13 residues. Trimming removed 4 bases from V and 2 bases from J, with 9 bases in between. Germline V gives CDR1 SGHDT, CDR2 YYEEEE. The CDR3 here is CASSRRDNYGYTF. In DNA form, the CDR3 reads TGTGCCAGCAGCCGCCGGGACAACTATGGCTACACCTTC.

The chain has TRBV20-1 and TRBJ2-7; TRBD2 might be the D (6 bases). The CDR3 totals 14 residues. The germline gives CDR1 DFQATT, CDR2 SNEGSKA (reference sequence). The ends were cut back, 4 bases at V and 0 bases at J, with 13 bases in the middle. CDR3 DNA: TGCAGTGCTACTTTGGGAGGTTCCTCCTACGAGCAGTACTTC. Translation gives CSATLGGSSYEQYF.